The 27 T cell receptor beta chains in this list originate from one sample, sequenced in a study of early T cells in non-severe SARS-CoV-2 infection. One entry per CDR3 protein results from TCRdb running MiXCR on the 5' RACE reads. The repertoire includes more than 90,000 distinct CDR3 sequences, approximately 10% of them detected once, and around 5.4% sits in the top ten. The sequenced material came from whole blood. Receptor source: an adult who was a healthcare worker with PCR-confirmed SARS-CoV-2 infection or an uninfected control (not recorded which).

This clonotype came up many times. The chain has TRBV18 and TRBJ2-5; 10 bases match TRBD1. V was clipped by 8 bases and J by 1 base; unmatched bases: 10. The CDR3 has 16 residues. CDR1 KGHSH and CDR2 LQKENI come from the germline V gene. CDR3 bases: TGTGCCAGCCGAAACCGACAGGGGGCTGCCCAAGAGACCCAGTACTTC. It encodes CASRNRQGAAQETQYF.

This clonotype was found a few times. This chain uses TRBV10-3 with TRBJ2-7, with TRBD2 identical over 13 bases. Germline CDR1 is ENHRY and CDR2 is SYGVKD. The CDR3 consists of 16 residues. Germline trimming cut 4 bases from V and 1 base from J; bases unmatched to any gene: 4. CDR3 DNA sequence: TGTGCCATCAGTGCCCGACTAGCGGGGGGATCCTACGAGCAGTACTTC. Its protein product is CAISARLAGGSYEQYF.

This clonotype has a count of ten or more. J is TRBJ2-2 and V is TRBV6-1; no clear D. CDR1 is MNHNS, CDR2 SASEGT, per germline. The CDR3 covers 15 residues. V gave up 0 bases and J gave up 4 bases, with 9 bases separating them. CDR3 nucleotides: TGTGCCAGCAGTGAAGCTCTCAGGCCCACCGGGGAGCTGTTTTTT. This translates into CASSEALRPTGELFF.

This clonotype was counted between two and nine times. V is TRBV12-3 or TRBV12-4 and J is TRBJ2-4; D is possibly TRBD1 or TRBD2 (5 bases each). Deletions cut 5 bases from V and 3 bases from J, with 14 bases between. The CDR3 runs 15 residues. The chain's CDR3 is CASSPRQGVKNIQYF. Here the CDR3 DNA reads TGTGCCAGCAGTCCGAGGCAGGGAGTCAAAAACATTCAGTACTTC.

This sequence joins TRBV5-1 and TRBJ2-1, with a possible D match to TRBD2 (6 bases). Trimming took off 5 bases at V and 2 bases at J, with 20 bases between the two ends. The germline V gene encodes CDR1 SGHRS and CDR2 YFSETQ. There are 17 residues in the CDR3. The CDR3 nucleotides are TGCGCCAGCAGACAGTACGGGGGACCCTCCGCCTACAATGAGCAGTTCTTC. Translated: CASRQYGGPSAYNEQFF.

This clonotype was detected a few times. This rearrangement joins TRBV7-3 to TRBJ2-2; 7 nucleotides match TRBD2. The CDR3 is 14 amino acids. Germline CDR1 and CDR2: SGHTA and FQGTGA. Unmatched junction bases numbered 6, after V lost 5 bases and J lost 6 bases. CDR3 sequence: CASSVVAGPGELFF. The CDR3 DNA reads as TGTGCCAGCAGCGTAGTAGCGGGTCCCGGGGAGCTGTTTTTT.

Ten or more counts support this clonotype. The chain uses TRBV6-1 and TRBJ1-4; a possible D gene is TRBD1 (6 bases). The CDR3 has 14 residues. V lost 6 bases and J lost 8, with 16 bases in between. In germline, CDR1 is MNHNS, CDR2 SASEGT. The CDR3 region has the DNA TGTGCCAGCAGAGAGGGGGTGGCAGGGGAAAAACTGTTTTTT. This encodes CASREGVAGEKLFF.

The chain combines TRBV3-1 with TRBJ2-5; D is possibly TRBD1 (6 bases). The CDR3 totals 17 residues. Trimming removed 1 base from V and 7 bases from J, with 22 bases in between. Per the germline V gene, CDR1 is LGHDT and CDR2 is YNNKEL (reference sequence). The CDR3 here is CASSQVSGTPIPGTQYF. As DNA, the CDR3 is TGTGCCAGCAGCCAAGTTTCCGGGACACCGATTCCGGGGACCCAGTACTTC.

This clonotype was recorded at least ten times. The CDR3 DNA sequence: TGTGCCAGCAGCTTGGGAGGAATCGGTTCACCCCTCCACTTT. It yields the protein CASSLGGIGSPLHF. The gene calls are TRBV5-6 and TRBJ1-6; no firm D call. CDR1 SGHDT and CDR2 YYEEEE come from the germline V gene. This CDR3 has 14 amino acids. V lost 0 bases and J 9 bases, leaving 10 bases between the germline ends.

There are a few counts of this clonotype. J is TRBJ2-2 and V is TRBV30; D gene ambiguous. Germline V gives CDR1 GTSNPN, CDR2 SVGIG (reference sequence). CDR3 size: 14 residues. V was trimmed by 2 bases and J by 3 bases, leaving 10 bases between them. The CDR3 DNA follows: TGTGCCTGGAGTACCGGGTCCTACACCGGGGAGCTGTTTTTT. It is translated as CAWSTGSYTGELFF.

This clonotype has only a few counts. J is TRBJ2-1 and V is TRBV9, with a weak D call TRBD1 (5 bases). Per germline, CDR1 SGDLS and CDR2 YYNGEE. The V and J ends lost 0 bases and 7 bases respectively, with 14 bases between them. The CDR3 has 15 amino acids. CDR3 residues: CASSVGQGYRNEQFF. CDR3 sequence (DNA): TGTGCCAGCAGCGTAGGGCAGGGATACAGAAATGAGCAGTTCTTC.

This clonotype has a handful of counts. The gene calls are TRBV11-2 and TRBJ1-3; tentatively, D is TRBD1 (5 bases). In germline, CDR1 is SGHAT, CDR2 FQNNGV. The CDR3 spans 13 residues. Trimming pared 4 bases from V and 3 bases from J, leaving 7 bases between. The CDR3 reads CASSSRVGNTIYF. DNA for the CDR3: TGTGCCAGCAGCTCCAGGGTTGGAAACACCATATATTTT.

The chain links TRBV2 to TRBJ2-1, with D uncertain. The germline V gene has CDR1 SNHLY and CDR2 FYNNEI. Trimming cost V 7 bases and J 4 bases, with 23 bases left between them. The CDR3 consists of 17 residues. The CDR3 nucleotides are TGTGCCAGCACCGCCTGGGCGCTAGGGCGCTGGTACAATGAGCAGTTCTTC. This sequence encodes CASTAWALGRWYNEQFF.

The V and J genes are TRBV6-4 and TRBJ2-1; TRBD2 might be the D (5 bases). V was clipped by 8 bases and J by 9 bases, with 20 bases between them. Germline CDR1 and CDR2: MRHNA and SNTAGT. The CDR3 loop spans 14 amino acids. The CDR3 region is CASRGQVNRGEQFF. The CDR3 DNA reads as TGTGCCAGCCGCGGGCAGGTAAATCGGGGTGAGCAGTTCTTC.

This clonotype was observed a handful of times. The CDR3 DNA sequence: TGTGCCAGCAGCAAAGGAGGAGGGGAAAAGACCCAGTACTTC. Its translation is CASSKGGGEKTQYF. The chain employs TRBV21-1 and TRBJ2-5; the DNA was not compared with TRBD2, the D call given in the table. TRBV21-1 constitutes a pseudogene. The CDR3 has 14 amino acids.

V is TRBV3-1 and J is TRBJ1-1, with a tentative D call TRBD1 (6 bases). V lost 4 bases, J lost 10 bases, and 19 bases lay in between. The CDR3 sequence is 14 residues long. CDR1 LGHDT and CDR2 YNNKEL come from the germline V gene (reference sequence). The CDR3 DNA follows: TGTGCCAGCAGCCGGAGGGCGGGGGGCTCAGCAGCTTTCTTT. Translated: CASSRRAGGSAAFF.

This clonotype was seen ten or more times. The chain employs TRBV13 and TRBJ2-1, with 11 bases identical to TRBD2. The CDR3 runs 15 residues. Germline-derived CDR1 and CDR2 are PRHDT and FYEKMQ (reference sequence). With V trimmed by 6 bases and J by 10 bases, 11 bases remained unmatched. The CDR3 DNA is TGTGCCAGCAGACTGGGGACTAGCGGACAATGGGAGCAGTTCTTC. Translation: CASRLGTSGQWEQFF.

The genes are TRBV23-1 and TRBJ2-7, with D unresolved. TRBV23-1 is assigned to the ORF class and has an uncertain function. V was clipped by 2 bases and J by 2 bases, with 10 bases between them. The CDR3 runs to 14 residues. This chain's CDR3 is CASSQMGIPYEQYF. The CDR3 nucleotides read TGCGCCAGCAGTCAAATGGGAATTCCCTACGAGCAGTACTTC.

This clonotype was seen more than once but under ten times. The rearrangement uses TRBV5-1 and TRBJ2-7; a possible D gene is TRBD1 (5 bases). The germline V gene has CDR1 SGHRS and CDR2 YFSETQ. This CDR3 contains 15 residues. Trimming left V 4 bases short and J 2 bases short, with 16 bases between. The CDR3 here is CASSGAVGPTYEQYF. The CDR3 DNA is TGCGCCAGCAGCGGGGCGGTTGGGCCAACCTACGAGCAGTACTTC.

There are many counts of this clonotype. The chain links TRBV6-1 to TRBJ2-7; 12 nucleotides align to TRBD1. Trimming removed 6 bases from V and 4 bases from J; junction bases left unmatched: 13. The V gene's germline CDR1 is MNHNS and CDR2 SASEGT. CDR3 size: 17 residues. CDR3 in amino acids: CASRTWGTGGPAYEQYF. CDR3 nucleotides: TGTGCCAGCAGGACTTGGGGGACAGGGGGCCCTGCGTACGAGCAGTACTTC.

V usage is TRBV30 and J usage is TRBJ2-7, with no clear D. Trimming cost V 5 bases and J 2 bases, with 10 bases left between them. Germline V gene lookup returns CDR1 GTSNPN and CDR2 SVGIG (reference sequence). The length of the CDR3 is 12 residues. DNA for the CDR3: TGTGCCTGGGCCCATGGGACCTACGAGCAGTACTTC. Translation gives CAWAHGTYEQYF. Complete variable domain (other parts from reference TRBV30 and TRBJ2-7): SQTIHQWPATLVQPVGSPLSLECTVEGTSNPNLYWYRQAAGRGLQLLFYSVGIGQISSEVPQNLSASRPQDRQFILSSKKLLLSDSGFYLCAWAHGTYEQYFGPGTRLTVT.

This clonotype was detected only once. The chain carries TRBV4-2 and TRBJ1-4; TRBD1 matches 7 bases. V dropped 0 bases and J dropped 8; count of bases not matched to a gene: 9. The V gene's germline CDR1 is LGHNA and CDR2 YNFKEQ. The CDR3 is 16 residues long. This CDR3 is CASSQDLAGGDEKLFF. As DNA, the CDR3 is TGTGCCAGCAGCCAAGATTTGGCAGGGGGAGACGAAAAACTGTTTTTT.

This clonotype was seen at least ten times. The chain combines TRBV4-1 with TRBJ1-6, with D tentatively TRBD1 (5 bases). Trimming took 4 bases from V and 0 from J, leaving 13 bases between them. Germline V gene sequence: CDR1 MGHRA, CDR2 YSYEKL. The CDR3 loop spans 17 amino acids. The CDR3 region has the DNA TGCGCCAGCAGCCCCGTCGAAAGGGGCTCCTATAATTCACCCCTCCACTTT. Encoded protein: CASSPVERGSYNSPLHF.

This clonotype was observed a handful of times. The V and J genes are TRBV4-1 and TRBJ2-5; 9 bases line up with TRBD2. CDR1 and CDR2 (germline): MGHRA, YSYEKL. The CDR3 spans 14 residues. J lost 5 bases, V lost 5 bases, and 6 bases had no gene match. In DNA, the CDR3 is TGCGCCAGCAGCAAGGGACTAGCTGGGGAGACCCAGTACTTC. Its translation: CASSKGLAGETQYF.

The sample holds a few counts of this clonotype. The chain employs TRBV7-2 and TRBJ2-2; D gene uncertain. The CDR3 totals 14 residues. Germline-derived CDR1 and CDR2 are SGHTA and FQGNSA. V was clipped by 1 base and J by 6 bases, with 9 bases between them. CDR3 bases: TGTGCCAGCAGCTTAGTTGCGGCCCCCGGGGAGCTGTTTTTT. Its protein is CASSLVAAPGELFF.

In its sample, this clonotype was seen many times. The chain carries TRBV20-1 and TRBJ2-7; 7 bases match TRBD1. CDR3 length equals 15 residues. V trimming: 5 bases; J trimming: 7 bases; junction bases outside the gene matches: 17. Germline loops: CDR1 DFQATT, CDR2 SNEGSKA (reference sequence). The CDR3 reads CSACTLDRAGEEQYF. In DNA form, the CDR3 reads TGCAGTGCTTGCACCCTTGACAGGGCTGGGGAAGAGCAGTACTTC.

The chain carries TRBV28 and TRBJ2-1, with no clear D. V was pared by 2 bases and J by 10 bases, with 9 bases between. This CDR3 is built from 12 residues. CDR1 MDHEN and CDR2 SYDVKM come from the germline V gene. The DNA of the CDR3 is TGTGCCAGCAGTTTACTCCTACAAGAGCAGTTCTTC. It is translated as CASSLLLQEQFF.